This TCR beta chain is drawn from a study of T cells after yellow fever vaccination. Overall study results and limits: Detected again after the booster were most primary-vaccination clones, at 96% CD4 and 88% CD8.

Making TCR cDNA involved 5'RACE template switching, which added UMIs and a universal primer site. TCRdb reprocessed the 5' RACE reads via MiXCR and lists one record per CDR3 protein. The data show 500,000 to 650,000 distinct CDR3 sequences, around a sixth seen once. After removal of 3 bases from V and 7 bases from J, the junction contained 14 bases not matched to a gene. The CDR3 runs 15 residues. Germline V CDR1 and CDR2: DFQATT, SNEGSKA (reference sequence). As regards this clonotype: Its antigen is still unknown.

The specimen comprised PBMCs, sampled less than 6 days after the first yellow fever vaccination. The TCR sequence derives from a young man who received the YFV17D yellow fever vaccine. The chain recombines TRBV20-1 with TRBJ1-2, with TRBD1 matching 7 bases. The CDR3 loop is CSASLVHEGASGYTF. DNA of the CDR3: TGCAGTGCTAGTTTGGTTCACGAGGGGGCCTCTGGCTACACCTTC.